This TCR beta chain was found in a study of regulatory T cells in long-lasting Graves disease. The sample's time point: newly diagnosed GD, antithyroid drugs for less than 3 months. With RNA extracted from PBMCs as input, the TCR library was made. Assembly of TCR beta libraries relied on iRepertoire HTBI primers together with Arm-PCR of CDR3 regions. TCRdb recomputed calls from the multiplex PCR reads with MiXCR, one row per CDR3 protein. The sample has 540,000 or so distinct CDR3 sequences; roughly 14% are singletons. This clonotype showed up many times. The sample also formed part of further work on T cells in Graves' hyperthyroidism and ophthalmopathy. That study adds: The patients, who ranged from 18 to 65 in age, presented with newly diagnosed hyperthyroidism lasting under 2 months. Primed by the HTBI set, a first-round RT-PCR was run on the TCR CDR3.

Source: peripheral blood mononuclear cells (PBMCs), taken at new diagnosis, from a patient treated with antithyroid drugs. The TCR comes from a young man with Graves disease.

The DNA for the CDR3 is TGTGCCAGCAGCCCCGGACAGATCAAAAACATTCAGTACTTC. Amino acid sequence: CASSPGQIKNIQYF. V is TRBV6-1 and J is TRBJ2-4; maybe TRBD1 (6 bases). V shed 6 bases and J shed 3 bases, with 12 bases lying between them. This CDR3 spans 14 amino acids. CDR1 is MNHNS, CDR2 SASEGT, per germline.